The present TCR beta chain was sequenced within a study of T cells of healthy individuals. Germline V gene lookup returns CDR1 MNHEY and CDR2 SVGEGT. V lost 6 bases and J lost 6, with 8 bases in between. This CDR3 is 12 amino acids long. TCRdb passed the 5' RACE reads through MiXCR, listing each CDR3 protein once. This table holds 95,000 to 100,000 distinct CDR3 sequences, 15% to 20% found once. This chain links TRBV6-2 or TRBV6-3 with TRBJ2-2; D is unresolved. The receptor's source is a human donor in good health. The CDR3 protein is CASRTLSGELFF. The DNA for the CDR3 is TGTGCCAGCAGAACCCTCTCCGGGGAGCTGTTTTTT.